The present T cell receptor (beta chain) was sequenced within a study of early T cells in non-severe SARS-CoV-2 infection. Background on the study: Whole-blood bulk RNA, unsorted, was sequenced, and chains were unpaired. Study-level results: Anti-spike CD8 responses were favored by VDJdb matching, which missed private and CD4 specificities.

The library protocol tagged individual cDNA molecules with unique molecular identifiers. TCRdb used MiXCR to reprocess the 5' RACE reads, holding one entry per CDR3 protein. This sample has 80,000 to 95,000 distinct CDR3 sequences, with about 12% found just once. The length of the CDR3 is 16 residues. The V gene's germline CDR1 is SEHNR and CDR2 FQNEAQ (reference sequence). V was cut by 1 base and J by 0 bases, with 10 bases left in between. This clonotype showed up just a few times. The antigen remains undetermined. This chain connects TRBV7-9 to TRBJ1-3; tentatively, D is TRBD1 (6 bases). Material: whole blood. This TCR came from an adult who was a healthcare worker with PCR-confirmed SARS-CoV-2 infection or an uninfected control (not recorded which). The CDR3 DNA sequence: TGTGCCAGCAGCTTAGATCCGGGGGCCTCTGGAAACACCATATATTTT. Encoded protein: CASSLDPGASGNTIYF.